This TCR beta chain is from a study of tumor-infiltrating lymphocytes in localized non-small cell lung cancer. The V and J ends lost 8 bases and 4 bases, in that order; junction bases with no gene match: 4. CDR1 SQVTM and CDR2 ANQGSEA come from the germline V gene. CDR3 length: 13 residues. The study, taken as a whole, reports: Immunotypes IM1 and IM2 had similar TCR-derived T-cell fractions. Higher tumor T cell infiltration than in uninvolved lung was supported by TCRbeta sequencing.

Profiling relied on immunoSEQ multiplex PCR, and the TCRdb table lists in-frame clones only, not all of them. This table holds under 35,000 clones, approximately 85% found once. A note on this clone: Antigen specificity is unknown.

Sequenced sample: lung tumor tissue. The receptor's source is a human donor with non-small cell lung cancer. The chain joins TRBV29-1 to TRBJ2-1; 11 bases are shared with TRBD2. CDR3 nucleotide sequence: TGCAGCACCTTAGCGGGGGGGTACAATGAGCAGTTCTTC. It specifies CSTLAGGYNEQFF.